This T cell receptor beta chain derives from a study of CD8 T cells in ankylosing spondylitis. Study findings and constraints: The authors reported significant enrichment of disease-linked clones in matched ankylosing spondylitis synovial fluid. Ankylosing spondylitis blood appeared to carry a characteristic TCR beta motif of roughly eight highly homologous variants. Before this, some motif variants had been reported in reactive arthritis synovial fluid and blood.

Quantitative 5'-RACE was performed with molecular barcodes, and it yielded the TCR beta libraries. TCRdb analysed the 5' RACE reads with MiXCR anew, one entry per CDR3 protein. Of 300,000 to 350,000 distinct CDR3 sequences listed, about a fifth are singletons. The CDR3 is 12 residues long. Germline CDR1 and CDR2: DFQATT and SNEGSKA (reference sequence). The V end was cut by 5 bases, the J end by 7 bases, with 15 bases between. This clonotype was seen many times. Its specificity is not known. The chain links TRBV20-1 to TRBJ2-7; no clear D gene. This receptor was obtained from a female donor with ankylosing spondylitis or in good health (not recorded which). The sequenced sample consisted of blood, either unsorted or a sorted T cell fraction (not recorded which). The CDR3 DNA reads TGCAGTGCTCCCGGAAAGGCGTGGGAGCAGTACTTC. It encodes CSAPGKAWEQYF.